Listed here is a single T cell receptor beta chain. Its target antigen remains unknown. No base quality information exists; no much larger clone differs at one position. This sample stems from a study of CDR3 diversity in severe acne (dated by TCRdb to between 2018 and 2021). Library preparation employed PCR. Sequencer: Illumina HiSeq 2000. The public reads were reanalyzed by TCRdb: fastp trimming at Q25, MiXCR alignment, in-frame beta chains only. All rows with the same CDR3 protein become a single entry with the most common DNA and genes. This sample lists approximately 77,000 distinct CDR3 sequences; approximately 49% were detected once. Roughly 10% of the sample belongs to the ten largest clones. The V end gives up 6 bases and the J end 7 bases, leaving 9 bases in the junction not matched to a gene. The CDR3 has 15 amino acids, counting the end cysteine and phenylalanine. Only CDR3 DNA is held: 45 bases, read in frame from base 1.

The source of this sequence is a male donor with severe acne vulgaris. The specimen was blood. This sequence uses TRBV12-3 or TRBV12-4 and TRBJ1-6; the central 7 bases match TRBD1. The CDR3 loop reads CASRGGDRSNSPLHF. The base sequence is TGTGCCAGCAGGGGGGGGGACAGATCCAATTCACCCCTCCACTTT.